Included here is one T cell receptor beta chain sequence, with context. The data were obtained in a study of cytomegalovirus exposure and HLA in healthy donors. Germline V gives CDR1 MGHRA, CDR2 YSYEKL. V lost 1 base, J lost 4 bases, and 4 bases stayed unmatched. This CDR3 spans 15 amino acids. PCR was performed using 60 Vbeta and 13 Jbeta primers. Profiling relied on immunoSEQ multiplex PCR, and the TCRdb table lists in-frame clones only, not all of them. The sample yields roughly 78,000 clones, of which the top ten take up less than 6%. The receptor was derived from a man aged 40-49 years in good health and CMV-seronegative. This rearrangement joins TRBV4-1 to TRBJ1-5; 7 bases are shared with TRBD1. The sample was PBMCs. CDR3 nucleotides: TGCGCCAGCAGCCAAGTCGGACAGGCGAATCAGCCCCAGCATTTT. Residues: CASSQVGQANQPQHF.